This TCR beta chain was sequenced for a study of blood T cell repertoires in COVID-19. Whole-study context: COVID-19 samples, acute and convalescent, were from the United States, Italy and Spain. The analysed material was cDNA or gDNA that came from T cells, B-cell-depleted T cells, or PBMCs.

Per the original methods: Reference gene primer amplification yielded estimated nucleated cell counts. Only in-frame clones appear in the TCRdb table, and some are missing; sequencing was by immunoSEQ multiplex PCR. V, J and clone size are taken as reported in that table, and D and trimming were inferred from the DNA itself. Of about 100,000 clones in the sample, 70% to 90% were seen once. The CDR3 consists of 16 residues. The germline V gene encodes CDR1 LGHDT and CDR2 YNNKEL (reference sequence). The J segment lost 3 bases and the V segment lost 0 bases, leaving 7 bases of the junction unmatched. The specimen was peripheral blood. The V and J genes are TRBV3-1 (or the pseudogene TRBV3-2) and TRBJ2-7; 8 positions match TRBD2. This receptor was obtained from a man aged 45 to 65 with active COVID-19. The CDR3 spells CASSQDFRGGLYEQYF. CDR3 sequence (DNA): TGTGCCAGCAGCCAAGATTTCCGGGGGGGCCTCTACGAGCAGTACTTC.